The entry that follows covers one T cell receptor (beta chain) sequence. The antigen is not known. This record comes from a study of T cell clones after liver transplantation. The V end lost 5 bases, the J end lost 2 bases, and 13 bases lay between the germline ends. This CDR3 region has 14 residues. Germline V gene sequence: CDR1 SGHAT, CDR2 FQNNGV. The method was immunoSEQ multiplex PCR; TCRdb's version includes in-frame clones alone and lacks a portion of them. The data hold 75,000 to 95,000 clones, with over 65% observed a single time. Study outcomes and limitations: Graft donor-reactive T cells may have migrated into the graft rather than being deleted.

The receptor's source is a human patient who received a liver transplant. Certain T cells may be donor cells from the graft. This chain joins TRBV11-2 and TRBJ2-7; no definite D call. Sequencing used CD4+ T cells from blood, obtained at the 22-month timepoint. The CDR3 sequence is CASSMVGTTYEQYF. The CDR3 nucleotides read TGTGCCAGCAGCATGGTGGGCACTACCTACGAGCAGTACTTC.